This T cell receptor (beta chain) is from a study of blood T cell repertoires in COVID-19. Study details: From the United States, Italy and Spain came samples of acute and convalescent COVID-19. The analysed material was cDNA or gDNA that came from T cells, B-cell-depleted T cells, or PBMCs.

In the source study's methods: Counts of nucleated cells, estimated from reference gene primer amplification, were obtained. Clones were sequenced by immunoSEQ multiplex PCR, and TCRdb holds only the in-frame ones, with some missing. For V, J and clone size, that table is used; D and trimming come from the DNA. There are about 240,000 clones in the sample; approximately 83% occur only once, and over 7.5% lies in the top ten. CDR3 length equals 19 residues. J was trimmed by 7 bases and V by 3 bases; bases with no gene match: 15. Germline loops: CDR1 LGHDT, CDR2 YNNKEL (reference sequence). The rearrangement uses TRBV3-1 (or the pseudogene TRBV3-2) and TRBJ2-5, with TRBD2 matching over 15 bases. Sequenced material: peripheral blood. The sequence was collected from a woman aged 80 or over with acute or convalescent COVID-19. CDR3 in amino acids: CASSQPPGLAGGPPGTQYF. The CDR3 bases are TGTGCCAGCAGCCAGCCACCGGGACTAGCGGGGGGCCCCCCGGGGACCCAGTACTTC.